This T cell receptor (beta chain) is drawn from a study of blood T cell repertoires in COVID-19. The data were produced by immunoSEQ multiplex PCR, yet TCRdb's version contains in-frame clones alone and is incomplete. The data hold 200,000 to 250,000 clones, with 80% to 90% observed a single time. This CDR3 spans 13 amino acids. In germline, CDR1 is LGHNA, CDR2 YNFKEQ. Trimming stripped 0 bases from V and 6 bases from J, with 8 bases between. V is TRBV4-2 and J is TRBJ1-2, with a weak D call TRBD1 (5 bases). Material for sequencing was PBMCs or T cells enriched from blood (not recorded which). This clonotype originated in a woman aged 30 to 39 who had been exposed to COVID-19. The CDR3 DNA reads as TGTGCCAGCAGCCAAGAGGGAGGGGATGGCTACACCTTC. This sequence encodes CASSQEGGDGYTF.